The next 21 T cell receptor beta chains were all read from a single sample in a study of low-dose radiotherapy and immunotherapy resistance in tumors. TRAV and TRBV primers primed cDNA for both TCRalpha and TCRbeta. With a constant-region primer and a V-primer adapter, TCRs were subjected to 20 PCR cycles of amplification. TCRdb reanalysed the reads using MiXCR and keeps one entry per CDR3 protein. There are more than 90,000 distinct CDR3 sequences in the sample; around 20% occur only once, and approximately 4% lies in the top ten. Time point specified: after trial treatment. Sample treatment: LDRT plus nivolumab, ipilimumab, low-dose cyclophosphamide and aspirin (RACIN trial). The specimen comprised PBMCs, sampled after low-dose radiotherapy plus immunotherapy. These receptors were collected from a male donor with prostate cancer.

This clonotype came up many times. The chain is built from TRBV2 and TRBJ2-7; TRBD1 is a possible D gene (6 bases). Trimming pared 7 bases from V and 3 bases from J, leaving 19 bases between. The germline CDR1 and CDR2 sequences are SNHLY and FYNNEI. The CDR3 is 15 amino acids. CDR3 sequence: CASTSRGITFYEQYF. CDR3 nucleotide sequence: TGTGCCAGCACTTCCAGGGGAATAACCTTCTACGAGCAGTACTTC.

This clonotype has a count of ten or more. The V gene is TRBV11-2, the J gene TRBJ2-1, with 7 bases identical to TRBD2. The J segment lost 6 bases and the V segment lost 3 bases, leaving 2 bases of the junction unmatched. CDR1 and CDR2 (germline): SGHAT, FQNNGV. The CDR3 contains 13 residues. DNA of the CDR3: TGTGCCAGCAGCTTCGGCGGGGGCAATGAGCAGTTCTTC. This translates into CASSFGGGNEQFF.

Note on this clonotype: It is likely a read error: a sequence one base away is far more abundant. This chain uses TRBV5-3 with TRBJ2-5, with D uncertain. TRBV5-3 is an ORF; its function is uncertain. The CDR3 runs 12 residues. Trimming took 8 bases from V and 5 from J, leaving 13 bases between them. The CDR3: CASSPLDETQYF. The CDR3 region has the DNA TGTGCCAGCAGCCCCCTGGACGAGACCCAGTACTTC.

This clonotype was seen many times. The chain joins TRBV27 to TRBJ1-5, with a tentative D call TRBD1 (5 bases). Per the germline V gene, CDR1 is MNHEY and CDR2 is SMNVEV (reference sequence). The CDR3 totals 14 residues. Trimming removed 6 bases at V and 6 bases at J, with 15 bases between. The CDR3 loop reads CASRLSGMGQPQHF. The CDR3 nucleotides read TGTGCCAGCAGGCTTTCAGGGATGGGTCAGCCCCAGCATTTT.

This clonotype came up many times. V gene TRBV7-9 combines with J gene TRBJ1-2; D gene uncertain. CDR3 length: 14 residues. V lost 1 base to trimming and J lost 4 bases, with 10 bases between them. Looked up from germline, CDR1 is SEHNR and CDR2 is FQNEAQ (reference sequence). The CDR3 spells CASSLEYAGYGYTF. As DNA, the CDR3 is TGTGCCAGCAGCTTAGAGTATGCGGGCTATGGCTACACCTTC.

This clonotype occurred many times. As DNA, the CDR3 is TGTGCCAGCAGTCGACGGGGGGATACGCAGTATTTT. Its translation: CASSRRGDTQYF. V and J are TRBV6-5 and TRBJ2-3; tentatively, D is TRBD2 (6 bases). Germline V gene data show CDR1 as MNHEY and CDR2 as SVGAGI. V shed 5 bases and J shed 6 bases, with 9 bases lying between them. This CDR3 is built from 12 residues.

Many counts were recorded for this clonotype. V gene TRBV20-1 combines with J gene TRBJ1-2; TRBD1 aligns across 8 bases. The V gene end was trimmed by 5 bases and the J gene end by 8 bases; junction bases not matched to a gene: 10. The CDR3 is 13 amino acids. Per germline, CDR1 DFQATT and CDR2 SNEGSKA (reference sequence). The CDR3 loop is CSAPRQGTGGYTF. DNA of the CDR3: TGCAGTGCTCCCCGACAGGGGACGGGCGGCTACACCTTC.

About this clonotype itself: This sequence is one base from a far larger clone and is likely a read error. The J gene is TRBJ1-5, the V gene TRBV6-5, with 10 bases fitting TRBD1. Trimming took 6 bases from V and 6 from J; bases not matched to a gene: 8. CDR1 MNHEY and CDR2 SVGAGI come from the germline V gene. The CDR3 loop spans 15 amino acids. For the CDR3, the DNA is TGTGCCAGCAGCGGACAGGGGGGAGGGGGTCAGCCCCAGCATTTT. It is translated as CASSGQGGGGQPQHF.

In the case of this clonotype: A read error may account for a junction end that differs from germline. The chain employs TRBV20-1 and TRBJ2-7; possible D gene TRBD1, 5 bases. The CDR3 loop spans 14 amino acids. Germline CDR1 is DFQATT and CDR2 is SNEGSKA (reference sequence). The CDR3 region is CSGPSPWGSHEQYF. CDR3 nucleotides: TGCAGTGGCCCGTCTCCCTGGGGCTCCCACGAGCAGTACTTC.

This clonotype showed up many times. The CDR3: CASSFHDEQYF. The DNA of the CDR3 is TGTGCCAGCAGCTTCCACGACGAGCAGTACTTC. The chain joins TRBV11-1 to TRBJ2-7; D is unresolved. CDR3 size: 11 residues. Germline lookup yields CDR1 SGHAT and CDR2 FQDESV (reference sequence). V lost 3 bases and J lost 5, with 5 bases in between.

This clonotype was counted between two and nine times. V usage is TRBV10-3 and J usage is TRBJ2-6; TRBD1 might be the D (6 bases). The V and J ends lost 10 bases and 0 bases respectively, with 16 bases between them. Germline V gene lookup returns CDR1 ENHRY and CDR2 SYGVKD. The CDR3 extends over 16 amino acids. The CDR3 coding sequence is TGTGCCACAGACCCCGGACAGAACTCTGGGGCCAACGTCCTGACTTTC. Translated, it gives CATDPGQNSGANVLTF.

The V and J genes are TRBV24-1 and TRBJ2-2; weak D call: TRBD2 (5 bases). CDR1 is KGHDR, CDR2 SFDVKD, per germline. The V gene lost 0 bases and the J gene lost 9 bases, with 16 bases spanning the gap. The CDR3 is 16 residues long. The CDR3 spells CATSDLDSAGVWELFF. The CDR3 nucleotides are TGTGCCACCAGTGATTTGGATTCGGCGGGTGTCTGGGAGCTGTTTTTT.

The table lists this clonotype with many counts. The CDR3 DNA reads TGTGCCACCAGTGCCGGGCGAGGTGAGCAGTTCTTC. Translation: CATSAGRGEQFF. This chain connects TRBV24-1 to TRBJ2-1; D unclear. This CDR3 has 12 residues. In germline, CDR1 is KGHDR, CDR2 SFDVKD. With 5 bases removed from V and 9 bases from J, the gap between germline ends came to 10 bases.

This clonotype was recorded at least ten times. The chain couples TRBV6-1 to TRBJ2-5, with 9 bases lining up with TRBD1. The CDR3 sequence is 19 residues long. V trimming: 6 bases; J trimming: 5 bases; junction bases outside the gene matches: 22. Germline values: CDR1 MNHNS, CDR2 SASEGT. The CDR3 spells CASSRPAGTGSVLRETQYF. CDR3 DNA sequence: TGTGCCAGCAGCCGCCCTGCCGGGACAGGGTCCGTTCTTCGGGAGACCCAGTACTTC.

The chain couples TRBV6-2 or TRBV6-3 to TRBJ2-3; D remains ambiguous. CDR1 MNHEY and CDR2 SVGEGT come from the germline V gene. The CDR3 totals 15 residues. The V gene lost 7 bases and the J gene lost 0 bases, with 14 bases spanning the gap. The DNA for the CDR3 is TGTGCCAGCAAACAGAGACCGAGTAGCACAGATACGCAGTATTTT. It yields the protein CASKQRPSSTDTQYF.

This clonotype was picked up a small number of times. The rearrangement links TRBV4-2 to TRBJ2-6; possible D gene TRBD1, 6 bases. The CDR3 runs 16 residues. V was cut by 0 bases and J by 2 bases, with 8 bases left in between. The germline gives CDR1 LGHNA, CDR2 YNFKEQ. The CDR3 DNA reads TGTGCCAGCAGCCAAGATAGGGGGACTGGGGCCAACGTCCTGACTTTC. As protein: CASSQDRGTGANVLTF.

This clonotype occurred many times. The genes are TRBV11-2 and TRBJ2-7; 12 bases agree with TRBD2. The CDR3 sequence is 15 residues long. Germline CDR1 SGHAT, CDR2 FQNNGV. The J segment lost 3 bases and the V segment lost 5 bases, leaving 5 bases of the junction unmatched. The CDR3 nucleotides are TGTGCCAGCAGCAACGGACTAGCGGGGCTCTACGAGCAGTACTTC. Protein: CASSNGLAGLYEQYF.

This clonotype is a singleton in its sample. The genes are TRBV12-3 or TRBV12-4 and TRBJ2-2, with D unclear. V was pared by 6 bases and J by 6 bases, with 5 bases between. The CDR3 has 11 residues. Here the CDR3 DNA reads TGTGCCAGCAGGACACCCGGGGAGCTGTTTTTT. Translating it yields CASRTPGELFF.

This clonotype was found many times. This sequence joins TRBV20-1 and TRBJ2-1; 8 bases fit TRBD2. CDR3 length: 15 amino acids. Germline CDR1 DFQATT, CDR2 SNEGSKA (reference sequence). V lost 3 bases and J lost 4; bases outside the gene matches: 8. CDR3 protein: CSARLVAGFYNEQFF. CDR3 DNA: TGCAGTGCTAGGCTGGTAGCGGGATTTTACAATGAGCAGTTCTTC.

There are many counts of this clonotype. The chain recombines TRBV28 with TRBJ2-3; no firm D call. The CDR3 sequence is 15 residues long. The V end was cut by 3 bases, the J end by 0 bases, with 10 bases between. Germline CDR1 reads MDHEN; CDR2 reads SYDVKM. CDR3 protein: CASSLVPESTDTQYF. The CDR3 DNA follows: TGTGCCAGCAGTTTGGTTCCAGAAAGCACAGATACGCAGTATTTT.

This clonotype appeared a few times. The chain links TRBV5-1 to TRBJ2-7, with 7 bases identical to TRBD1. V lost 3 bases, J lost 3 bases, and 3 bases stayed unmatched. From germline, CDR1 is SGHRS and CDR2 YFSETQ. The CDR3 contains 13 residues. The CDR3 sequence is CASSSTGDYEQYF. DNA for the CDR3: TGCGCCAGCAGCTCAACAGGGGACTACGAGCAGTACTTC.